A single sample gave rise to the 25 T cell receptor beta chains below, sequenced in a study of blood T cell repertoires in COVID-19. Data came from immunoSEQ multiplex PCR; TCRdb stores just in-frame clones and leaves some out. The table records 53,000 or so clones, 85% to 95% of them present only once. Sequencing was done on a sample of peripheral blood. All receptors derive from a human donor in a cohort sampled during active COVID-19.

The chain joins TRBV30 to TRBJ1-2, with 7 bases matching TRBD1. CDR1 and CDR2 (germline): GTSNPN, SVGIG (reference sequence). This CDR3 is 14 amino acids long. J lost 6 bases, V lost 4 bases, and 11 bases had no gene match. This chain's CDR3 is CAWKQGKEVHGYTF. CDR3 sequence (DNA): TGTGCCTGGAAACAGGGGAAGGAGGTGCATGGCTACACCTTC.

Only a few counts were recorded for this clone. The chain recombines TRBV7-9 with TRBJ1-2, with D possibly being TRBD1 (6 bases). Trimming took off 5 bases at V and 7 bases at J, with 23 bases between the two ends. Germline loops: CDR1 SEHNR, CDR2 FQNEAQ (reference sequence). The CDR3 runs to 16 residues. CDR3 in amino acids: CASSPLRGAAHRGYTF. In DNA, the CDR3 is TGTGCCAGCAGCCCCTTACGGGGGGCCGCACATCGTGGCTACACCTTC. The whole variable domain, remainder taken from reference TRBV7-9 and TRBJ1-2, is DTGVSQNPRHKITKRGQNVTFRCDPISEHNRLYWYRQTLGQGPEFLTYFQNEAQLEKSRLLSDRFSAERPKGSFSTLEIQRTEQGDSAMYLCASSPLRGAAHRGYTFGSGTRLTVV.

This clone was seen a handful of times. This sequence joins TRBV4-2 and TRBJ2-7, with D unclear. The length of the CDR3 is 14 residues. CDR1 and CDR2 (germline): LGHNA, YNFKEQ. V was pared by 0 bases and J by 6 bases, with 12 bases between. The CDR3 spells CASSQERGVGEQYF. The CDR3 DNA follows: TGTGCCAGCAGCCAAGAACGCGGCGTGGGCGAGCAGTACTTC.

The chain employs TRBV4-1 and TRBJ2-1; a weak D match, TRBD2 (6 bases). CDR1 is MGHRA, CDR2 YSYEKL, per germline. Trimming removed 3 bases at V and 9 bases at J, with 6 bases between. The CDR3 consists of 11 residues. CDR3 in amino acids: CASSQGGEQFF. CDR3 nucleotide sequence: TGCGCCAGCAGCCAGGGGGGTGAGCAGTTCTTC.

V and J are TRBV28 and TRBJ2-2, with 9 positions matching TRBD1. Germline assignment: CDR1 MDHEN and CDR2 SYDVKM. The CDR3 is 14 amino acids. The junction had 5 bases not matched to a gene; V was cut back by 6 bases and J by 6 bases. The CDR3 DNA sequence: TGTGCCAGCAGCCCGTACAGGGGGCCCGGGGAGCTGTTTTTT. Translation gives CASSPYRGPGELFF. Using reference TRBV28 and TRBJ2-2 for the parts outside the CDR3, the full variable domain is DVKVTQSSRYLVKRTGEKVFLECVQDMDHENMFWYRQDPGLGLRLIYFSYDVKMKEKGDIPEGYSVSREKKERFSLILESASTNQTSMYLCASSPYRGPGELFFGEGSRLTVL.

This clone was observed once. This chain links TRBV7-2 with TRBJ1-5, with a weak D call TRBD1 (6 bases). Germline loops: CDR1 SGHTA, CDR2 FQGNSA. The CDR3 is 16 residues long. Trimming took 4 bases from V and 7 from J, leaving 20 bases between them. The CDR3 nucleotides are TGTGCCAGCAGCTCTACGGGGGGCGGGGGCAGCCAGCCCCAGCATTTT. As protein: CASSSTGGGGSQPQHF.

The V and J genes are TRBV6-5 and TRBJ1-1; no reliable D call. V lost 0 bases to trimming and J lost 13 bases, with 15 bases between them. Germline values: CDR1 MNHEY, CDR2 SVGAGI. This CDR3 has 13 amino acids. The CDR3 is CASSYSIPAPIFF. The CDR3 nucleotides read TGTGCCAGCAGTTACTCCATCCCTGCGCCTATTTTCTTT.

This chain links TRBV21-1 with TRBJ2-4; no check of the table's D call, TRBD2, against the DNA was made. TRBV21-1 is classified as a pseudogene. CDR3 length: 15 residues. The CDR3 reads CASSKESGILVIQYF. The CDR3, as DNA: TGTGCCAGCAGCAAAGAAAGCGGGATTTTGGTCATTCAGTACTTC.

J is TRBJ2-5 and V is TRBV5-4; perhaps TRBD2 as D (5 bases). This CDR3 has 14 amino acids. Looked up from germline, CDR1 is SGHNT and CDR2 is YYREEE (reference sequence). Deletions cut 0 bases from V and 3 bases from J, with 9 bases between. CDR3 sequence (DNA): TGTGCCAGCAGCTTGGAGACGGGGAAAGAGACCCAGTACTTC. It yields the protein CASSLETGKETQYF.

J is TRBJ1-4 and V is TRBV20-1, with a weak D call TRBD1 (6 bases). The germline V and J ends were trimmed by 4 bases and 8 bases, with 8 bases remaining between them. The CDR3 loop spans 11 amino acids. Per the germline V gene, CDR1 is DFQATT and CDR2 is SNEGSKA (reference sequence). CDR3 amino acids: CSATRGEKLFF. The DNA of the CDR3 is TGCAGTGCTACAAGGGGGGAAAAACTGTTTTTT.

This chain links TRBV19 with TRBJ1-2; possible D gene TRBD1, 5 bases. Germline values: CDR1 LNHDA, CDR2 SQIVND (reference sequence). V was shortened by 3 bases and J by 0 bases, with 20 bases between the two germline ends. CDR3 length: 18 residues. CDR3 in amino acids: CASSIGLTAAPANYGYTF. The CDR3 nucleotides are TGTGCCAGTAGTATCGGTTTGACAGCAGCTCCAGCTAACTATGGCTACACCTTC.

This clone was recorded once. This chain joins TRBV28 and TRBJ2-3, with D possibly matching TRBD1 (6 bases). Trimming cost V 6 bases and J 6 bases, with 10 bases left between them. Germline CDR1 reads MDHEN; CDR2 reads SYDVKM. The length of the CDR3 is 12 residues. The CDR3 DNA reads TGTGCCAGCAGGACAGGAGCGGATACGCAGTATTTT. Residues: CASRTGADTQYF.

The chain uses TRBV2 and TRBJ2-7; D is perhaps TRBD2 (5 bases). Germline loops: CDR1 SNHLY, CDR2 FYNNEI. Trimming removed 6 bases from V and 2 bases from J, with 17 bases in between. This CDR3 is built from 15 residues. The CDR3: CASRLDLPTPYEQYF. The CDR3 nucleotides are TGTGCCAGCAGACTGGACTTGCCGACTCCCTACGAGCAGTACTTC.

V and J are TRBV14 and TRBJ1-1; D uncertain. Germline values: CDR1 SGHDN, CDR2 FVKESK. The CDR3 spans 12 residues. V dropped 1 base and J dropped 10 bases, with 10 bases sitting between them. The CDR3 DNA is TGTGCCAGCAGCCAAGGTACAGTTGGAGCTTTCTTT. Protein sequence: CASSQGTVGAFF.

The V gene is TRBV19, the J gene TRBJ2-1, with a weak D call TRBD2 (5 bases). CDR3 length equals 14 residues. Germline CDR1 LNHDA, CDR2 SQIVND (reference sequence). With 6 bases removed from V and 2 bases from J, the gap between germline ends came to 11 bases. This CDR3 is CASSRDRTYNEQFF. The CDR3 DNA sequence: TGTGCCAGTAGCCGGGATAGGACCTACAATGAGCAGTTCTTC.

The chain combines TRBV3-1 (or the pseudogene TRBV3-2) with TRBJ2-1; D is undetermined. V gave up 1 base and J gave up 6 bases, with 10 bases separating them. The length of the CDR3 is 14 residues. Germline-derived CDR1 and CDR2 are LGHDT and YNNKEL (reference sequence). CDR3 bases: TGTGCCAGCAGCCAAGGAGTCCTTATCAATGAGCAGTTCTTC. Translated, it gives CASSQGVLINEQFF.

The rearrangement links TRBV6-2 or TRBV6-3 to TRBJ1-1; TRBD1 might be the D (5 bases). The ends were cut back, 3 bases at V and 1 base at J, with 12 bases in the middle. Germline V gene sequence: CDR1 MNHEY, CDR2 SVGEGT. The CDR3 extends over 15 amino acids. The CDR3 DNA is TGTGCCAGCAGTTATGGGGCTCCCAAGAACACTGAAGCTTTCTTT. The encoded protein is CASSYGAPKNTEAFF.

The chain carries TRBV3-1 (or the pseudogene TRBV3-2) and TRBJ2-1; D is possibly TRBD2 (6 bases). The germline V gene has CDR1 LGHDT and CDR2 YNNKEL (reference sequence). This CDR3 spans 16 amino acids. V was shortened by 3 bases and J by 9 bases, with 21 bases between the two germline ends. CDR3 residues: CASSQTSHGEASEQFF. DNA of the CDR3: TGTGCCAGCAGCCAGACATCACACGGGGAGGCCAGTGAGCAGTTCTTC.

The gene calls are TRBV28 and TRBJ1-4; maybe TRBD1 (6 bases). Germline CDR1 MDHEN, CDR2 SYDVKM. Between the trimmed V and J ends, which lost 4 bases and 5 bases, there was a span of 17 bases. This CDR3 has 16 residues. The CDR3 sequence: CASSSPGSRGNEKLFF. CDR3 nucleotide sequence: TGTGCCAGCAGTTCCCCCGGATCGAGGGGGAATGAAAAACTGTTTTTT.

The chain is built from TRBV18 and TRBJ2-5; perhaps TRBD2 as D (6 bases). Per germline, CDR1 KGHSH and CDR2 LQKENI. The CDR3 runs to 19 residues. V lost 0 bases and J 5 bases, leaving 25 bases between the germline ends. DNA of the CDR3: TGTGCCAGCTCACCACCAGGGGACTCGGCGTTTTATCGAACGGAGACCCAGTACTTC. Translation: CASSPPGDSAFYRTETQYF.

This clone was counted a single time. The V call is TRBV5-1, the J call TRBJ1-2; D is possibly TRBD1 (5 bases). Germline lookup yields CDR1 SGHRS and CDR2 YFSETQ. Trimming removed 5 bases at V and 7 bases at J, with 15 bases between. CDR3 length equals 13 residues. This CDR3 is CASRPQGTGGYTF. DNA for the CDR3: TGCGCCAGCAGGCCTCAAGGGACTGGTGGCTACACCTTC.

Only one count was recorded for this clone. The rearrangement joins TRBV9 to TRBJ2-2, with 7 bases fitting TRBD1. Unmatched junction bases numbered 9, after V lost 4 bases and J lost 6 bases. This CDR3 has 15 amino acids. Germline CDR1 SGDLS, CDR2 YYNGEE. This CDR3 is CASSLVVRGPGELFF. CDR3 coding DNA: TGTGCCAGCAGCCTGGTAGTAAGGGGGCCCGGGGAGCTGTTTTTT.

In this sample, this clone turned up once. The genes are TRBV28 and TRBJ1-2; D may be TRBD1 (5 bases). Germline V lookup: CDR1 MDHEN, CDR2 SYDVKM. With 3 bases removed from V and 6 bases from J, the gap between germline ends came to 14 bases. The CDR3 is made up of 14 amino acids. The DNA of the CDR3 is TGTGCCAGCAGTTTCCCCCCAGGGTGGAATGGCTACACCTTC. Translation: CASSFPPGWNGYTF.

The J gene is TRBJ1-1, the V gene TRBV19; D possibly corresponds to TRBD1 (6 bases). The CDR3 has 15 residues. Trimming removed 3 bases from V and 0 bases from J, with 11 bases in between. In germline, CDR1 is LNHDA, CDR2 SQIVND (reference sequence). The DNA for the CDR3 is TGTGCCAGTAGTATGGTTGGGGGCATGAACACTGAAGCTTTCTTT. This sequence encodes CASSMVGGMNTEAFF.

The V and J genes are TRBV10-3 and TRBJ2-5, with 12 bases that match TRBD2. Germline assignment: CDR1 ENHRY and CDR2 SYGVKD. This CDR3 region has 17 residues. V shed 10 bases and J 4 bases; nucleotides not matched to a gene: 16. CDR3 DNA: TGTGCCACGATGAAGACTAGCGGGGGCCGAGGGATAGAGACCCAGTACTTC. Amino acids: CATMKTSGGRGIETQYF.